The 9 T cell receptor beta chains below come from one sample, sequenced in a study of shared clonotypes between healthy human individuals. Here immunoSEQ multiplex PCR was the method, and the copy in TCRdb shows in-frame clones only, minus some. The sample has 1,100,000 or so clones, approximately 78% seen once. Sequencing was done on a sample of memory CD4+ T cells from PBMCs. Described subset: CD45RA-negative fraction. The receptor set was obtained from a man between 18 and 35 years old in good health. Some clones in this sample may be carry-over from other donors' samples.

The chain combines TRBV10-3 with TRBJ1-1, with 8 bases that match TRBD1. The CDR3 covers 15 residues. CDR1 and CDR2 from the germline V gene are ENHRY and SYGVKD. Germline trimming cut 5 bases from V and 3 bases from J; bases unmatched to any gene: 8. CDR3 DNA: TGTGCCATCAGTCCTTTGACAGGGGTTGACACTGAAGCTTTCTTT. Protein sequence: CAISPLTGVDTEAFF.

This chain joins TRBV2 and TRBJ1-1; 9 positions agree with TRBD1. The germline V gene has CDR1 SNHLY and CDR2 FYNNEI. V was pared by 5 bases and J by 7 bases, with 11 bases of the junction left unmatched. This CDR3 comprises 15 residues. The CDR3 coding sequence is TGTGCCAGCAGTCAATCCACAGGGGGCAGAGGTGAAGCTTTCTTT. Translating gives CASSQSTGGRGEAFF.

This clone is a singleton in its sample. This sequence joins TRBV29-1 and TRBJ1-2, with D hard to call. CDR1 SQVTM and CDR2 ANQGSEA come from the germline V gene. This CDR3 has 13 residues. Trimming shortened V by 4 bases and J by 4 bases, and 13 bases separated the two germline ends. The CDR3 nucleotides read TGCAGCGTTGTAACAGTTGAAGGCTATGGCTACACCTTC. Its protein is CSVVTVEGYGYTF.

This clone is a singleton in its sample. This sequence joins TRBV5-4 and TRBJ1-2; no definite D call. Trimming removed 0 bases from V and 6 bases from J, with 15 bases in between. The CDR3 totals 15 residues. Germline V CDR1 and CDR2: SGHNT, YYREEE (reference sequence). The CDR3 sequence: CASSLEAGLLNGYTF. For the CDR3, the DNA is TGTGCCAGCAGCTTGGAAGCAGGTTTGCTTAATGGCTACACCTTC.

This sequence joins TRBV5-5 and TRBJ2-7, with D possibly matching TRBD2 (5 bases). There are 14 residues in the CDR3. Trimming pared 4 bases from V and 6 bases from J, leaving 17 bases between. Germline values: CDR1 SGHKS, CDR2 YYEKEE (reference sequence). Written as DNA, the CDR3 is TGTGCCAGCAGCCCGCGGGCCCCTGGTCCCGAGCAGTACTTC. It codes for CASSPRAPGPEQYF.

This clone was recorded once. The chain joins TRBV28 to TRBJ1-2; TRBD1 agrees at 7 bases. CDR3 size: 15 residues. CDR1 and CDR2 from the germline V gene are MDHEN and SYDVKM. The trim removed 1 base at V and 8 bases at J, leaving 10 bases unmatched. The CDR3 sequence is CASSLFRRQGGGYTF. CDR3 DNA sequence: TGTGCCAGCAGTTTATTTAGGCGACAGGGCGGCGGCTACACCTTC.

The rearrangement joins TRBV7-9 to TRBJ1-4; D not resolved. Germline CDR1 and CDR2: SEHNR and FQNEAQ (reference sequence). There are 12 residues in the CDR3. The germline V and J ends were trimmed by 5 bases and 8 bases, with 9 bases remaining between them. As DNA, the CDR3 is TGTGCCAGCAGCCGCGAATTAGAAAAACTGTTTTTT. Translating gives CASSRELEKLFF. Complete variable domain (other parts from reference TRBV7-9 and TRBJ1-4): DTGVSQNPRHKITKRGQNVTFRCDPISEHNRLYWYRQTLGQGPEFLTYFQNEAQLEKSRLLSDRFSAERPKGSFSTLEIQRTEQGDSAMYLCASSRELEKLFFGSGTQLSVL.

This clone was counted a few times. The CDR3 protein is CASSIGVAGGLGYEQYF. CDR3 DNA sequence: TGTGCCAGTAGTATAGGAGTAGCGGGAGGGCTCGGGTACGAGCAGTACTTC. The chain joins TRBV19 to TRBJ2-7; 11 nucleotides agree with TRBD2. The CDR3 contains 17 residues. CDR1 is LNHDA and CDR2 is SQIVND in the germline V gene (reference sequence). Trimming took 1 base from V and 4 from J; bases not matched to a gene: 9.

The chain joins TRBV10-3 to TRBJ1-1; D uncertain. The CDR3 spans 13 residues. CDR1 and CDR2 from the germline V gene are ENHRY and SYGVKD. Between the trimmed V and J ends, which lost 5 bases and 3 bases, there was a span of 10 bases. The CDR3 here is CAISLTRDTEAFF. CDR3 sequence (DNA): TGTGCCATCAGTTTAACCCGGGACACTGAAGCTTTCTTT.